Following are 17 T cell receptor beta chains from one sample sequenced in a study of cytomegalovirus exposure and HLA in healthy donors. A multiplex PCR was run with 60 Vbeta primers and 13 Jbeta primers. TCRdb's copy holds only in-frame clones and misses some; the assay was immunoSEQ multiplex PCR. The sample includes 100,000 to 150,000 clones, over 60% seen only once; the top ten take roughly 8.6%. Sequences were obtained from PBMCs. Receptors originate from a woman between 40 and 55 years old in good health and CMV-seropositive.

This sequence joins TRBV14 and TRBJ1-1, with 11 nucleotides matching TRBD1. V was pared by 4 bases and J by 0 bases, with 4 bases of the junction left unmatched. CDR1 and CDR2 from the germline V gene are SGHDN and FVKESK. The CDR3 sequence is 16 residues long. This CDR3 reads CASSRRTGGMNTEAFF. The CDR3 coding sequence is TGTGCCAGCAGCCGAAGGACAGGGGGCATGAACACTGAAGCTTTCTTT.

The chain employs TRBV18 and TRBJ1-2; D is unresolved. The ends were cut back, 2 bases at V and 2 bases at J, with 6 bases in the middle. CDR3 size: 13 residues. CDR1 is KGHSH, CDR2 LQKENI, per germline. CDR3 nucleotide sequence: TGTGCCAGCTCACCAGGGCTCAACTATGGCTACACCTTC. Amino acids: CASSPGLNYGYTF.

The chain is built from TRBV27 and TRBJ2-5, with TRBD1 as a possible D gene (5 bases). This CDR3 is built from 14 residues. The germline V and J ends were trimmed by 2 bases and 8 bases, with 15 bases remaining between them. The germline V gene encodes CDR1 MNHEY and CDR2 SMNVEV (reference sequence). The chain's CDR3 is CASSLGGQGGTQYF. The CDR3 nucleotides are TGTGCCAGCAGTTTAGGCGGTCAGGGTGGAACCCAGTACTTC.

This sequence joins TRBV9 and TRBJ2-2, with TRBD1 matching 7 bases. The CDR3 contains 15 residues. Per the germline V gene, CDR1 is SGDLS and CDR2 is YYNGEE. The junction had 8 bases not matched to a gene; V was cut back by 1 base and J by 8 bases. For the CDR3, the DNA is TGTGCCAGCAGCGTAAGCAGTAGGGGACAGGGGGAGCTGTTTTTT. This encodes CASSVSSRGQGELFF.

The chain links TRBV5-1 to TRBJ2-2, with D possibly matching TRBD2 (6 bases). CDR3 length equals 15 residues. In germline, CDR1 is SGHRS, CDR2 YFSETQ. Trimming shortened V by 4 bases and J by 2 bases, and 12 bases separated the two germline ends. CDR3 nucleotide sequence: TGCGCCAGCAGCATAATAGCGGCTAACACCGGGGAGCTGTTTTTT. Translated: CASSIIAANTGELFF.

The chain has TRBV4-2 and TRBJ2-5, with 9 bases lining up with TRBD2. The CDR3 is 18 amino acids. V lost 0 bases to trimming and J lost 5 bases; unmatched junction nucleotides: 13. Looked up from germline, CDR1 is LGHNA and CDR2 is YNFKEQ. CDR3 coding DNA: TGTGCCAGCAGCCAAGATCCCTCGGGGCGGGGGGGCCGTGAGACCCAGTACTTC. As protein: CASSQDPSGRGGRETQYF.

J is TRBJ2-1 and V is TRBV9; 14 bases fit TRBD2. This CDR3 region has 17 residues. Germline trimming cut 4 bases from V and 8 bases from J; bases unmatched to any gene: 11. Germline lookup yields CDR1 SGDLS and CDR2 YYNGEE. CDR3 DNA sequence: TGTGCCAGCAGCCCACGTCAGGGACTAGCGGGAGTAGATGAGCAGTTCTTC. This codes for CASSPRQGLAGVDEQFF.

The chain recombines TRBV15 with TRBJ2-4; D perhaps matches TRBD2 (6 bases). Germline loops: CDR1 LNHNV, CDR2 YYDKDF (reference sequence). V lost 0 bases and J lost 0, with 12 bases in between. The CDR3 is 17 residues long. The CDR3 nucleotides read TGTGCCACCAGCAGAGATCCTCGGGGACTAGCCAAAAACATTCAGTACTTC. Its protein product is CATSRDPRGLAKNIQYF. Using reference TRBV15 and TRBJ2-4 for the parts outside the CDR3, the full variable domain is DAMVIQNPRYQVTQFGKPVTLSCSQTLNHNVMYWYQQKSSQAPKLLFHYYDKDFNNEADTPDNFQSRRPNTSFCFLDIRSPGLGDTAMYLCATSRDPRGLAKNIQYFGAGTRLSVL.

The chain's CDR3 is CATSRGGGASSGANVLTF. CDR3 DNA: TGTGCCACCAGCAGAGGGGGGGGAGCCTCCTCTGGGGCCAACGTCCTGACTTTC. The gene calls are TRBV15 and TRBJ2-6; 7 bases align to TRBD2. Germline V lookup: CDR1 LNHNV, CDR2 YYDKDF (reference sequence). The length of the CDR3 is 18 residues. V dropped 1 base and J dropped 0; count of bases not matched to a gene: 6.

The rearrangement joins TRBV10-3 to TRBJ2-7; TRBD2 is a possible D gene (6 bases). V dropped 4 bases and J dropped 0 bases, with 13 bases sitting between them. This CDR3 comprises 15 residues. CDR1 ENHRY and CDR2 SYGVKD come from the germline V gene. The CDR3 sequence is CAISGPPTSSYEQYF. CDR3 in DNA: TGTGCCATCAGTGGCCCGCCGACTAGCTCCTACGAGCAGTACTTC.

This chain joins TRBV2 and TRBJ1-3, with 7 bases lining up with TRBD1. V lost 9 bases, J lost 0 bases, and 5 bases stayed unmatched. CDR3 length equals 14 residues. Germline V gives CDR1 SNHLY, CDR2 FYNNEI. This CDR3 is CARNTGDSGNTIYF. The CDR3 region has the DNA TGTGCCAGAAATACAGGGGACTCTGGAAACACCATATATTTT.

V usage is TRBV19 and J usage is TRBJ2-3; 9 nucleotides align to TRBD1. CDR1 is LNHDA, CDR2 SQIVND, per germline (reference sequence). V lost 8 bases to trimming and J lost 3 bases; unmatched junction nucleotides: 9. This CDR3 has 15 amino acids. The CDR3 loop is CASGEGQGFTDTQYF. CDR3 in DNA: TGTGCCAGTGGGGAGGGACAGGGATTTACAGATACGCAGTATTTT.

This chain connects TRBV5-1 to TRBJ2-5; 10 nucleotides agree with TRBD1. The CDR3 loop spans 15 amino acids. Germline V gives CDR1 SGHRS, CDR2 YFSETQ. The J segment lost 5 bases and the V segment lost 4 bases, leaving 8 bases of the junction unmatched. The DNA of the CDR3 is TGCGCCAGCAGCGGGGACAGGGGCTCGTGGGAGACCCAGTACTTC. Its translation: CASSGDRGSWETQYF. The complete variable domain, with remaining parts taken from reference TRBV5-1 and TRBJ2-5, reads KAGVTQTPRYLIKTRGQQVTLSCSPISGHRSVSWYQQTPGQGLQFLFEYFSETQRNKGNFPGRFSGRQFSNSRSEMNVSTLELGDSALYLCASSGDRGSWETQYFGPGTRLLVL.

The genes are TRBV2 and TRBJ2-3; D uncertain. The CDR3 loop spans 14 amino acids. Germline V CDR1 and CDR2: SNHLY, FYNNEI. The germline V and J ends were trimmed by 4 bases and 1 base, with 9 bases remaining between them. CDR3 region: CASSARSGTDTQYF. The DNA for the CDR3 is TGTGCCAGCAGTGCTAGGTCTGGCACAGATACGCAGTATTTT.

V usage is TRBV5-8 and J usage is TRBJ2-7; 10 bases align to TRBD1. CDR3 size: 15 residues. Trimming removed 4 bases from V and 4 bases from J; junction bases left unmatched: 8. Germline V gene sequence: CDR1 SGHTS, CDR2 YDEGEE. CDR3 nucleotide sequence: TGTGCCAGCAGCGTCGACAGGGGGCAGAGGTACGAGCAGTACTTC. Translating gives CASSVDRGQRYEQYF.

This clone appeared once. V usage is TRBV2 and J usage is TRBJ1-4; 9 positions agree with TRBD1. V lost 2 bases, J lost 7 bases, and 5 bases stayed unmatched. The V gene's germline CDR1 is SNHLY and CDR2 FYNNEI. This CDR3 has 15 residues. The CDR3 DNA reads TGTGCCAGCAGTGAAACAGGGGGCGCGGGTGAAAAACTGTTTTTT. It codes for CASSETGGAGEKLFF.

The V call is TRBV29-1, the J call TRBJ2-7, with D possibly TRBD1 on 6 matching bases. The V gene's germline CDR1 is SQVTM and CDR2 ANQGSEA. The V end lost 5 bases, the J end lost 4 bases, and 15 bases lay between the germline ends. CDR3 length equals 13 residues. The CDR3 sequence: CSVIQGVGYEQYF. The DNA of the CDR3 is TGCAGCGTTATACAGGGAGTTGGATACGAGCAGTACTTC.